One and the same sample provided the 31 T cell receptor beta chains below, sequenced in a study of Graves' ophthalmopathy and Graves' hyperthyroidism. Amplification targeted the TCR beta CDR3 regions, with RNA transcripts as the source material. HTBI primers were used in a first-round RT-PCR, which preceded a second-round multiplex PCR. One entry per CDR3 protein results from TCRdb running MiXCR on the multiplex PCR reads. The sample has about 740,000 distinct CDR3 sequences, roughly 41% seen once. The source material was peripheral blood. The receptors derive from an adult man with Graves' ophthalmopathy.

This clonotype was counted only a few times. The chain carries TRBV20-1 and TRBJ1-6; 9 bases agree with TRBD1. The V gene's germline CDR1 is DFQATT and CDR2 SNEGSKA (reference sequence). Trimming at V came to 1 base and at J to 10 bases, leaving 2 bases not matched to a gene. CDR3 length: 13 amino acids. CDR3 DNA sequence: TGCAGTGCTAGAGGGGACAGGGAATCACCCCTCCACTTT. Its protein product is CSARGDRESPLHF.

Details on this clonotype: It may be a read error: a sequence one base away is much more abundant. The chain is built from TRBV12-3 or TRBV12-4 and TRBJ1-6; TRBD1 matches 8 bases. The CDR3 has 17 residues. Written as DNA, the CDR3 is TGTCCCAGCAGTCCCGGACAGGGCCCTAAAAGTGGTTCACCCCTCCACTTT. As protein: CPSSPGQGPKSGSPLHF.

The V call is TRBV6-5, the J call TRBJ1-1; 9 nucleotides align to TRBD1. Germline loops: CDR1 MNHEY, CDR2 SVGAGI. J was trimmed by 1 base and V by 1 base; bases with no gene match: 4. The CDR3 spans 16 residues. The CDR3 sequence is CASSYLDRGPNTEAFF. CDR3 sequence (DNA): TGTGCCAGCAGTTACTTGGACAGGGGCCCGAACACTGAAGCTTTCTTT.

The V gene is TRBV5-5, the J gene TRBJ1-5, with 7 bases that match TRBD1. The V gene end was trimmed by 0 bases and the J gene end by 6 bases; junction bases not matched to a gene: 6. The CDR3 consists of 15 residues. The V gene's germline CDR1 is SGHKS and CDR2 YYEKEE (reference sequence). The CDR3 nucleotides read TGTGCCAGCAGCTTGGAGCCAGGGGGTAGTCAGCCCCAGCATTTT. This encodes CASSLEPGGSQPQHF.

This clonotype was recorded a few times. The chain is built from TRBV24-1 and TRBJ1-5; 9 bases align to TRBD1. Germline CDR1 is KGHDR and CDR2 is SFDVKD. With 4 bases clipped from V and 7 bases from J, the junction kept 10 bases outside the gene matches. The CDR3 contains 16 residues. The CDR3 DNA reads TGTGCCACCAGTGACCCAGGGACAGGGTCTGGGCAGCCCCAGCATTTT. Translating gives CATSDPGTGSGQPQHF.

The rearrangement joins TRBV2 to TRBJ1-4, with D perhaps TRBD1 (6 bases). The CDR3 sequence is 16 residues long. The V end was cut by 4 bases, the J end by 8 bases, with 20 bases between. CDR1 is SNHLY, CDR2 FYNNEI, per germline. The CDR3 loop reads CASSGGQRGYGEKLFF. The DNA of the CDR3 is TGTGCCAGCAGTGGTGGACAGCGGGGCTATGGCGAAAAACTGTTTTTT. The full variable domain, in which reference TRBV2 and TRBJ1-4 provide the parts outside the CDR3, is EPEVTQTPSHQVTQMGQEVILRCVPISNHLYFYWYRQILGQKVEFLVSFYNNEISEKSEIFDDQFSVERPDGSNFTLKIRSTKLEDSAMYFCASSGGQRGYGEKLFFGSGTQLSVL.

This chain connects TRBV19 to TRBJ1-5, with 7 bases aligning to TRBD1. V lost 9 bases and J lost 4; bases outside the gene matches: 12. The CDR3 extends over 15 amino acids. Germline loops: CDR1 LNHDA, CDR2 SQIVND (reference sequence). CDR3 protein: CASQPGQVGNQPQHF. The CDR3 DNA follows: TGTGCCAGCCAACCCGGACAGGTCGGAAATCAGCCCCAGCATTTT.

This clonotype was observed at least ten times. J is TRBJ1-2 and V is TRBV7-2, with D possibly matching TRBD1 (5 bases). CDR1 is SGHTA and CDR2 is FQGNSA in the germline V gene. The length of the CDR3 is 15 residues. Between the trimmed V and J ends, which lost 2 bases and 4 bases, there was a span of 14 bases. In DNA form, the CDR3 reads TGTGCCAGCAGCTTAACTTTTAGGGGCGCCTATGGCTACACCTTC. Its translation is CASSLTFRGAYGYTF.

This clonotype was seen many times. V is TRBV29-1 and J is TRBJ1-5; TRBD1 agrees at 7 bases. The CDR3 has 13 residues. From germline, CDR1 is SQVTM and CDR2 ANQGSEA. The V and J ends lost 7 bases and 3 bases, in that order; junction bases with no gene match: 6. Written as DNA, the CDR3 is TGCAGCGCCGCAGGGGGAATCAATCAGCCCCAGCATTTT. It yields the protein CSAAGGINQPQHF.

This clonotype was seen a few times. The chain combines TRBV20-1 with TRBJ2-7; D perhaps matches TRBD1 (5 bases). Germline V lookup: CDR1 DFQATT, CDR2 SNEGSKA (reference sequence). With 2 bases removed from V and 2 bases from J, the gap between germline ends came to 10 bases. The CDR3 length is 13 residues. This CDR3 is CSARSRAAYEQYF. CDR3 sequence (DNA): TGCAGTGCTAGAAGCAGGGCGGCCTACGAGCAGTACTTC.

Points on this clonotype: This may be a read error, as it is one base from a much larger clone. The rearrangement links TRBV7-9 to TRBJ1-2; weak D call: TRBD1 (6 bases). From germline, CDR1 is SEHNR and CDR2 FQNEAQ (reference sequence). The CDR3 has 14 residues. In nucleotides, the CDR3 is TGTGCCAGCAGCTACAGACAGGCAAACTGTGGCTACACCTTC. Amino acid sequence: CASSYRQANCGYTF.

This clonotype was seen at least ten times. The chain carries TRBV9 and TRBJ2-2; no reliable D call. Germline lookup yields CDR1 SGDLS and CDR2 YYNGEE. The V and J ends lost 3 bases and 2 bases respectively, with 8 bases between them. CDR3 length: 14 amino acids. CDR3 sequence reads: CASSADINTGELFF. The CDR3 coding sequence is TGTGCCAGCAGCGCCGACATCAACACCGGGGAGCTGTTTTTT.

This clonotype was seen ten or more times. The CDR3 bases are TGTGCCAGCAGCTCTAGGGCGCGGGGGGGCCGACCCCACGAGCAGTACTTC. Translating gives CASSSRARGGRPHEQYF. This sequence joins TRBV7-8 and TRBJ2-7; 9 bases match TRBD2. Per the germline V gene, CDR1 is SGHVS and CDR2 is FQNEAQ. The CDR3 length is 17 residues. Trimming cost V 4 bases and J 5 bases; bases outside gene matches: 15.

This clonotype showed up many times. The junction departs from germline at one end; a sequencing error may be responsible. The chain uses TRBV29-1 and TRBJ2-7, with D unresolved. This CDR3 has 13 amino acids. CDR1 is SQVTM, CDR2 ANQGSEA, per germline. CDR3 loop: CSVQDTYSYEQYF. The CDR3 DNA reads TGCAGCGTTCAAGACACCTACTCCTACGAGCAGTACTTC.

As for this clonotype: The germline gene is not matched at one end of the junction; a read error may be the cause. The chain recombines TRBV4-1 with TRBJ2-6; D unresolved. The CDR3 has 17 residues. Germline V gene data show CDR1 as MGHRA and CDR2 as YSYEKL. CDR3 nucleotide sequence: TGTGCCAGCAGCCAAGAGTTGTTCGGCTCTGGGGCCAACGTCCTGACTTTC. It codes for CASSQELFGSGANVLTF.

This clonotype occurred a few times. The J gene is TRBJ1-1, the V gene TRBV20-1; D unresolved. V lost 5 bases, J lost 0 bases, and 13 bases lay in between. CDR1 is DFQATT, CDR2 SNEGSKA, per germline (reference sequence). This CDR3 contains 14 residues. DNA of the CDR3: TGCAGTGCTCCCTGGGGTACCATGAACACTGAAGCTTTCTTT. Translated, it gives CSAPWGTMNTEAFF.

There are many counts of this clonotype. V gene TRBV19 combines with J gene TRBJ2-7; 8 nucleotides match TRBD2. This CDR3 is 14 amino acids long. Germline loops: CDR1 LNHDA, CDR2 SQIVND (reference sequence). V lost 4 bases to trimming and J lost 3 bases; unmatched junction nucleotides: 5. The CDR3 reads CASSKAGTSYEQYF. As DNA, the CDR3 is TGTGCCAGTAGTAAAGCCGGGACTAGCTACGAGCAGTACTTC.

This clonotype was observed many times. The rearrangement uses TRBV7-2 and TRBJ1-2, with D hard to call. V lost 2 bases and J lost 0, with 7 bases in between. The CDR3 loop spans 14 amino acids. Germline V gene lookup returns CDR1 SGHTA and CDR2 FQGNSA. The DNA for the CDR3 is TGTGCCAGCAGCTTAATCCGGTCTAACTATGGCTACACCTTC. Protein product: CASSLIRSNYGYTF.

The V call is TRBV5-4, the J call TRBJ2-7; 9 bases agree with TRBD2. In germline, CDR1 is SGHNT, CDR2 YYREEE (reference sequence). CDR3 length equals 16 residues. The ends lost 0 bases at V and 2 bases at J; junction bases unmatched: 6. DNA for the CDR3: TGTGCCAGCAGCTTGGGTCCCGCGGGAGGGGCCTACGAGCAGTACTTC. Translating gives CASSLGPAGGAYEQYF.

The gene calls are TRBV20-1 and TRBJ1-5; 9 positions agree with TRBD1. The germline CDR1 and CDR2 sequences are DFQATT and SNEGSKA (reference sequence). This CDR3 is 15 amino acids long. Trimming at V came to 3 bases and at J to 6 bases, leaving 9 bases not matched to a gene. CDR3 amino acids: CSASSGTGFGQPQHF. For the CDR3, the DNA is TGCAGTGCTAGTTCCGGGACAGGGTTCGGTCAGCCCCAGCATTTT.

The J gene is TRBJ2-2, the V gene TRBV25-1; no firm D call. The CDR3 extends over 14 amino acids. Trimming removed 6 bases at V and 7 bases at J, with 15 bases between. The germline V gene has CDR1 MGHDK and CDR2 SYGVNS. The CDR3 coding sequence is TGTGCCAGCAGCGCTAAAAGAGGTGACGGGGAGCTGTTTTTT. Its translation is CASSAKRGDGELFF.

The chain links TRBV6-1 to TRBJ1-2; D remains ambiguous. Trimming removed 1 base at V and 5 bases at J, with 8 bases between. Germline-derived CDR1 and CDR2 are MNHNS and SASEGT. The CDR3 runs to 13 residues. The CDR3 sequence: CASSEEPGYGYTF. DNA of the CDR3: TGTGCCAGCAGTGAAGAGCCAGGATATGGCTACACCTTC.

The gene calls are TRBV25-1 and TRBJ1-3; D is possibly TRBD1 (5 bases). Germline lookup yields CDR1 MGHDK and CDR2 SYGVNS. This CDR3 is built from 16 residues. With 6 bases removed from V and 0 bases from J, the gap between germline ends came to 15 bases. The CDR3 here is CASSLFGGGSGNTIYF. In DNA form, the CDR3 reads TGTGCCAGCAGCTTATTCGGGGGTGGCTCTGGAAACACCATATATTTT.

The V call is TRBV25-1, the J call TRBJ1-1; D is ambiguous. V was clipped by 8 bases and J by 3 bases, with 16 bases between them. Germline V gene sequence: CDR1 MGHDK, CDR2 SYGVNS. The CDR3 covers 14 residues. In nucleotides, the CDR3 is TGTGCCAGCTCACCATCGGGGAGAGACACTGAAGCTTTCTTT. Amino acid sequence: CASSPSGRDTEAFF.

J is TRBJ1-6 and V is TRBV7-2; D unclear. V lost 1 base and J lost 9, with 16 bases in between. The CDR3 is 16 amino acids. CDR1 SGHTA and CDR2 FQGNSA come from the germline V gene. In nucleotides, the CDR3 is TGTGCCAGCAGCTTAGTAGGCTCCTGGTCTGGTTCACCCCTCCACTTT. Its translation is CASSLVGSWSGSPLHF.

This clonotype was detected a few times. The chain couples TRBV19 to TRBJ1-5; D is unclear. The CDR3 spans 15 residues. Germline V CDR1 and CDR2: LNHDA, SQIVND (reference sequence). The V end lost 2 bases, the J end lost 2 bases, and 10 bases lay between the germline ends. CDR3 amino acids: CASSILPGGNQPQHF. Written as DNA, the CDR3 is TGTGCCAGTAGTATACTGCCAGGTGGCAATCAGCCCCAGCATTTT.

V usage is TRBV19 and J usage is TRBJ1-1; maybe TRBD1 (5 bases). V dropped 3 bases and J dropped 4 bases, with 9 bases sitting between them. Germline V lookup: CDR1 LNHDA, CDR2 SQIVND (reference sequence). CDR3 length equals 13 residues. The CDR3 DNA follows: TGTGCCAGTAGTATGGGGGTGCCCACTGAAGCTTTCTTT. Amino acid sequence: CASSMGVPTEAFF.

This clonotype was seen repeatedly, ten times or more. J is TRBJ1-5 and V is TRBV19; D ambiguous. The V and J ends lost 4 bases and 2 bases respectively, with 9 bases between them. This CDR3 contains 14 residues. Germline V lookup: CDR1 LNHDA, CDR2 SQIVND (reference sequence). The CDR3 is CASSSRVGNQPQHF. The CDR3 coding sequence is TGTGCCAGTAGTAGTCGGGTGGGCAATCAGCCCCAGCATTTT.

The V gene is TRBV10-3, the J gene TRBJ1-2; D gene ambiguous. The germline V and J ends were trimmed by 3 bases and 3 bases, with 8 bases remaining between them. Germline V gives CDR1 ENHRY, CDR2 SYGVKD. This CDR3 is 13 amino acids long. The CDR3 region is CAISDATDYGYTF. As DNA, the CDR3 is TGTGCCATCAGTGACGCAACGGACTATGGCTACACCTTC.

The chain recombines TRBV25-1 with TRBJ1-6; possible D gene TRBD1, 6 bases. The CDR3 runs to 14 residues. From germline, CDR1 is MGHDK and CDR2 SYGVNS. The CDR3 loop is CGTRRGRTNSPLHF. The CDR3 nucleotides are TGTGGCACCCGCAGGGGACGGACGAATTCACCCCTCCACTTT.

CDR3 amino acids: CASSPMTEYNEQFF. The CDR3 DNA is TGTGCCAGCAGCCCAATGACAGAATACAATGAGCAGTTCTTC. The chain links TRBV7-9 to TRBJ2-1; the D gene is possibly TRBD1 (5 bases). Germline V gene lookup returns CDR1 SEHNR and CDR2 FQNEAQ (reference sequence). The CDR3 runs 14 residues. The germline V and J ends were trimmed by 5 bases and 4 bases, with 12 bases remaining between them.